The clone carrying this TCR beta chain was detected only a few times. Its antigen is still unknown. The sample is drawn from a study of blood T cells in healthy people across ages. General study findings and limits: TCR beta diversity, measured per million T cells, fell in a roughly linear way with age.

A J-beta primer mix and a sample-barcoded 5' primer were used in a second PCR of roughly 7 to 12 cycles. All cDNA molecules were each tagged by a template-switch adaptor with 12 random nucleotides. TCRdb reanalysed the 5' RACE reads using MiXCR and keeps one entry per CDR3 protein. The data contain 1.5 million to 1.8 million distinct CDR3 sequences, less than 45% of them singletons. In terms of origin and age, donors were healthy Caucasian individuals from Russia aged roughly 6 to 95. The sample taken for sequencing was blood. This sequence originates from a woman aged 18-35 years in good health.

This CDR3 is CASSYREGTYNEQFF. CDR3 in DNA: TGTGCCAGCAGTTACAGGGAAGGGACTTACAATGAGCAGTTCTTC. The chain uses TRBV6-5 and TRBJ2-1; D might be TRBD2 (6 bases). The CDR3 covers 15 residues. Germline-derived CDR1 and CDR2 are MNHEY and SVGAGI. V was shortened by 2 bases and J by 4 bases, with 12 bases between the two germline ends.